This T cell receptor (beta chain) was sequenced in a study of cytomegalovirus exposure and HLA in healthy donors. Study findings and constraints: In vitro assays verified that a few CMV-associated chains recognized CMV antigens specifically. In a later analysis, compared with equally common non-associated chains, HLA-associated beta chains were more expanded.

Regarding this clone: What it binds is unknown.

60 Vbeta and 13 Jbeta primers were used in PCR. Profiled with immunoSEQ multiplex PCR; TCRdb holds only in-frame clones, not every one. The profile shows approximately 93,000 clones, roughly 67% of them singletons. Germline-derived CDR1 and CDR2 are LGHNA and YNFKEQ. The CDR3 length is 19 residues. The trim removed 0 bases at V and 5 bases at J, leaving 11 bases unmatched. The sample was PBMCs. This sequence joins TRBV4-2 and TRBJ2-2; 11 bases are shared with TRBD2. This receptor was taken from a boy aged 5-17 years in good health and CMV-seropositive. The DNA for the CDR3 is TGTGCCAGCAGCCAAGAGTGGTCGCTGGCTAGCGGGGGGACCGGGGAGCTGTTTTTT. Translated: CASSQEWSLASGGTGELFF.